Included here is one T cell receptor beta chain sequence, with context. This entry belongs to a study of blood T cell repertoires in COVID-19. Study in general: The study drew acute and convalescent COVID-19 samples from the United States, Italy and Spain. The cDNA or gDNA used as material had been derived from T cells, B-cell-depleted T cells, or PBMCs.

Original methodology: The authors estimated nucleated cell counts from reference gene primer amplification. Only in-frame clones appear in the TCRdb table, and some are missing; sequencing was by immunoSEQ multiplex PCR. V and J calls plus clone size are reproduced from that table; the DNA served to infer D and trimming. The table records over 120,000 clones, around nine tenths of them present only once. CDR1 is MGHRA and CDR2 is YSYEKL in the germline V gene. This CDR3 comprises 15 residues. V shed 4 bases, J shed 3 bases, and the junction held 8 bases outside the gene matches. The V gene is TRBV4-1, the J gene TRBJ2-7; 8 nucleotides line up with TRBD2. Specimen: peripheral blood. This receptor was identified in a man in his 60s with active or convalescent COVID-19. The CDR3 is CASSRLGSGNYEQYF. CDR3 in DNA: TGCGCCAGCAGCCGGCTAGGTAGCGGGAACTACGAGCAGTACTTC.